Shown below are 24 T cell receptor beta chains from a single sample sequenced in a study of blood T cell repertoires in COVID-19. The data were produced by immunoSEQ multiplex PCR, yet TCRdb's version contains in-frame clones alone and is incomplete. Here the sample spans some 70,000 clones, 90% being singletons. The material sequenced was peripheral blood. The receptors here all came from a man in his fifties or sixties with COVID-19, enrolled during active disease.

The CDR3 here is CAWNYRPHQPQHF. DNA of the CDR3: TGTGCCTGGAATTACAGGCCTCATCAGCCCCAGCATTTT. This sequence joins TRBV30 and TRBJ1-5; TRBD1 might be the D (5 bases). Looked up from germline, CDR1 is GTSNPN and CDR2 is SVGIG (reference sequence). The V end was cut by 4 bases, the J end by 5 bases, with 12 bases between. The CDR3 sequence is 13 residues long.

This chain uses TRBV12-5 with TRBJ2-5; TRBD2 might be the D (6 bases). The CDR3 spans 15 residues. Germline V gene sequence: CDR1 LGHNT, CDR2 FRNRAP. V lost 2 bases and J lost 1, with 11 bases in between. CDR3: CASGLFRGFQETQYF. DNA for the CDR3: TGTGCTAGTGGTTTGTTCCGGGGGTTCCAAGAGACCCAGTACTTC.

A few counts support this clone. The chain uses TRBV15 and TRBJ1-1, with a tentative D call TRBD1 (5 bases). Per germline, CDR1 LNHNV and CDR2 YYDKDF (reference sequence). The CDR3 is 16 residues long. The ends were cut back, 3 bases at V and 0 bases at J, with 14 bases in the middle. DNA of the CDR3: TGTGCCACCAGCAGGGTGGATCGGGGGATGAACACTGAAGCTTTCTTT. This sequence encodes CATSRVDRGMNTEAFF.

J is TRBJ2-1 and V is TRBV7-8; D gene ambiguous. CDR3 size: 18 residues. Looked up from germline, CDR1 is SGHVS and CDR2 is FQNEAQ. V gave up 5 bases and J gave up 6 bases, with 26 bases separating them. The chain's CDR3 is CASSLYEALGVVSNEQFF. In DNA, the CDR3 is TGTGCCAGCAGCCTTTACGAGGCCCTAGGAGTAGTGAGCAATGAGCAGTTCTTC.

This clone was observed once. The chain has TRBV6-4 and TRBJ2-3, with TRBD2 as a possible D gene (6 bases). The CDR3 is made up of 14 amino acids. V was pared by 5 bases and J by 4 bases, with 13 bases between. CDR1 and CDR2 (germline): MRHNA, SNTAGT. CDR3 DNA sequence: TGTGCCAGCAGTAAGGAGGGAGAGGCAGATACGCAGTATTTT. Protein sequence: CASSKEGEADTQYF.

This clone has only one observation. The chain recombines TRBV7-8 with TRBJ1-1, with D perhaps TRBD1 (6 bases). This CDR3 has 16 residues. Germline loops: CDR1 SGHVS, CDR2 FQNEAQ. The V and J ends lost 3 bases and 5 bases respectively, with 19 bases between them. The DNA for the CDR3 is TGTGCCAGCAGCTTCCTCTTTTGGGGGCCGAGTACTGAAGCTTTCTTT. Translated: CASSFLFWGPSTEAFF.

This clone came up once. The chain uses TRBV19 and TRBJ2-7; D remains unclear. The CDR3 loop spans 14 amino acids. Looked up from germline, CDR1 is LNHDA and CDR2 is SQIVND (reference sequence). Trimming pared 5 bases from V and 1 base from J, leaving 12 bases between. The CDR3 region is CASSPQEISYEQYF. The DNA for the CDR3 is TGTGCCAGTAGTCCCCAGGAAATATCCTACGAGCAGTACTTC.

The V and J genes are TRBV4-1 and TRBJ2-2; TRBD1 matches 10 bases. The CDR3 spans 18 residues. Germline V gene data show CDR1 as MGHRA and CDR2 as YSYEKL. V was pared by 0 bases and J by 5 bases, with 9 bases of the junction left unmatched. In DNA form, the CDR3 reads TGCGCCAGCAGCCAAGATCCGGGACAGGGGCGAGGGACCGGGGAGCTGTTTTTT. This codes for CASSQDPGQGRGTGELFF.

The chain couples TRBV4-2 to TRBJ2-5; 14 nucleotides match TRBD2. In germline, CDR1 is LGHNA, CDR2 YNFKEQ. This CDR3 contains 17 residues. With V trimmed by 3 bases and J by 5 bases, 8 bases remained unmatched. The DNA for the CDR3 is TGTGCCAGCAGCCAGGACGGGACTAGCGGGAGTGGGGAGACCCAGTACTTC. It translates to CASSQDGTSGSGETQYF.

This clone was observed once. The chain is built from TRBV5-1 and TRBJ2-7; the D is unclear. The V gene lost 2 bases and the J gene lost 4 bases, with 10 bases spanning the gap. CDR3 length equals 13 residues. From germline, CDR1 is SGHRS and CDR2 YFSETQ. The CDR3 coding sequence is TGCGCCAGCAGCTTCACGTTCGGGTACGAGCAGTACTTC. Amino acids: CASSFTFGYEQYF. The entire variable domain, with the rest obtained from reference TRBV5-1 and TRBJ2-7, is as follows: KAGVTQTPRYLIKTRGQQVTLSCSPISGHRSVSWYQQTPGQGLQFLFEYFSETQRNKGNFPGRFSGRQFSNSRSEMNVSTLELGDSALYLCASSFTFGYEQYFGPGTRLTVT.

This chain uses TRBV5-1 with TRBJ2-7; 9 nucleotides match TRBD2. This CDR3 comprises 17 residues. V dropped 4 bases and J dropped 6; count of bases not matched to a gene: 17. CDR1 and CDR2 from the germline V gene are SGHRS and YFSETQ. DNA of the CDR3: TGCGCCAGCAGCCCCCAACCCCCGATAGCGGGAGCCGGCGAGCAGTACTTC. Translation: CASSPQPPIAGAGEQYF. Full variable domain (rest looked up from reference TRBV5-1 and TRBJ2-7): KAGVTQTPRYLIKTRGQQVTLSCSPISGHRSVSWYQQTPGQGLQFLFEYFSETQRNKGNFPGRFSGRQFSNSRSEMNVSTLELGDSALYLCASSPQPPIAGAGEQYFGPGTRLTVT.

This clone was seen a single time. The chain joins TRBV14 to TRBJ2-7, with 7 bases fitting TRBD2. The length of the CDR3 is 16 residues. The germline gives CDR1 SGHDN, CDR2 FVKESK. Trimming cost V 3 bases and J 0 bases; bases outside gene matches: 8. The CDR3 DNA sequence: TGTGCCAGCAGCCAGGGACTAAGAGCCTTCTCCTACGAGCAGTACTTC. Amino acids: CASSQGLRAFSYEQYF.

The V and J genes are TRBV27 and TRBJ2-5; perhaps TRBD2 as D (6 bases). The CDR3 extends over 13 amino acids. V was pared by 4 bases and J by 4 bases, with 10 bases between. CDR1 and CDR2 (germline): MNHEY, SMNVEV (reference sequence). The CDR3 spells CASSSGLPETQYF. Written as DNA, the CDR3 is TGTGCCAGCAGTTCGGGACTCCCAGAGACCCAGTACTTC.

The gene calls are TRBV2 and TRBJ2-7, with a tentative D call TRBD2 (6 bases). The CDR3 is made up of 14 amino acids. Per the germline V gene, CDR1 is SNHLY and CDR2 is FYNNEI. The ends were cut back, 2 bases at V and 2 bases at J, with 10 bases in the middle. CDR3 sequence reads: CASSERRGAYEQYF. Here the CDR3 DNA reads TGTGCCAGCAGTGAAAGGCGGGGCGCCTACGAGCAGTACTTC. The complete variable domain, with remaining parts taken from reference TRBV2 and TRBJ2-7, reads EPEVTQTPSHQVTQMGQEVILRCVPISNHLYFYWYRQILGQKVEFLVSFYNNEISEKSEIFDDQFSVERPDGSNFTLKIRSTKLEDSAMYFCASSERRGAYEQYFGPGTRLTVT.

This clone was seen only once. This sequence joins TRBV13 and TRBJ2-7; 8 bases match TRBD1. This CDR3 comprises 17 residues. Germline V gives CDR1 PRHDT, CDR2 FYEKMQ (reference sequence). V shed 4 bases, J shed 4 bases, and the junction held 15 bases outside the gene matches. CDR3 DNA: TGTGCCAGCAGCTCCCTAGGACAGGGCCAAGCGCGTTACGAGCAGTACTTC. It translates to CASSSLGQGQARYEQYF.

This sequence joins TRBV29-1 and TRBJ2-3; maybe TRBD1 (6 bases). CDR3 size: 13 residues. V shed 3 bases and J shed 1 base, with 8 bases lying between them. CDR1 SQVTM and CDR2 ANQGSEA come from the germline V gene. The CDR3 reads CSVDYRGTDTQYF. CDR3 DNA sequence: TGCAGCGTTGATTACAGGGGCACAGATACGCAGTATTTT.

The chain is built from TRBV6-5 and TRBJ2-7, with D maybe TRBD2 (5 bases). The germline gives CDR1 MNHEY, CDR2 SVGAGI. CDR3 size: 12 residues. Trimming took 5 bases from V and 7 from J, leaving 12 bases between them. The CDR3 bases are TGTGCCAGCAGTACGGGGTTGAGAGAGCAGTACTTC. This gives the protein CASSTGLREQYF.

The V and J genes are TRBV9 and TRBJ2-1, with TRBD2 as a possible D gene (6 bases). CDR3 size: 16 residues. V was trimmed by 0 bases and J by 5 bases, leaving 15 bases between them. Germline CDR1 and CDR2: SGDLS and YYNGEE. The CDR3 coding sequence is TGTGCCAGCAGCGTAGGGGCCGGGACTCGGGACAATGAGCAGTTCTTC. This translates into CASSVGAGTRDNEQFF.

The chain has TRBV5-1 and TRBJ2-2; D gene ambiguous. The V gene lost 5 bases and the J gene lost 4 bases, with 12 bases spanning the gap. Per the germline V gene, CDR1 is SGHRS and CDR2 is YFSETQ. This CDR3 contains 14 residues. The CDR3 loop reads CASRALTSTGELFF. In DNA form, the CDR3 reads TGCGCCAGCAGGGCTCTCACGTCCACCGGGGAGCTGTTTTTT.

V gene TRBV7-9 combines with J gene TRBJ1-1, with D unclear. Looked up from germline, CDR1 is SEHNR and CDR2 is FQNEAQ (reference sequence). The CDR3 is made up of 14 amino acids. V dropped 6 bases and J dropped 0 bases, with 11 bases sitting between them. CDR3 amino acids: CASRPRDMNTEAFF. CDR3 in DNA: TGTGCCAGCAGGCCCCGTGACATGAACACTGAAGCTTTCTTT.

In nucleotides, the CDR3 is TGCGCCAGCAGTCGGCGGGAGAGCACCGGGGAGCTGTTTTTT. Amino acid sequence: CASSRRESTGELFF. J is TRBJ2-2 and V is TRBV5-1; TRBD2 matches at 7 bases. V shed 5 bases and J 4 bases; nucleotides not matched to a gene: 5. The CDR3 loop spans 14 amino acids. CDR1 is SGHRS and CDR2 is YFSETQ in the germline V gene.

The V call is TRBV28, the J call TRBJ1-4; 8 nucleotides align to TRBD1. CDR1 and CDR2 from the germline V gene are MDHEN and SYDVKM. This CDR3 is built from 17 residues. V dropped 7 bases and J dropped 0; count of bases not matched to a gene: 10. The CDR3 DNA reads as TGTGCCAGCACCGGAGGACAGGGACAAGCAACTAATGAAAAACTGTTTTTT. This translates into CASTGGQGQATNEKLFF.

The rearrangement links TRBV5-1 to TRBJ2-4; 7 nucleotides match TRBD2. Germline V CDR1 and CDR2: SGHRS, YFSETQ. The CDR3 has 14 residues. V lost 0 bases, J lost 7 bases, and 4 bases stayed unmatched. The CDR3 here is CASSLAGGSNIQYF. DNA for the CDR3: TGCGCCAGCAGCTTGGCCGGCGGGAGTAACATTCAGTACTTC.

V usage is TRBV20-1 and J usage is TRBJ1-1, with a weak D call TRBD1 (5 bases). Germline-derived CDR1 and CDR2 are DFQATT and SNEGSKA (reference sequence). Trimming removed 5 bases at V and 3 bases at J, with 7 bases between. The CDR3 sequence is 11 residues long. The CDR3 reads CSALGDTEAFF. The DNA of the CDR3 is TGCAGTGCTTTAGGGGACACTGAAGCTTTCTTT.